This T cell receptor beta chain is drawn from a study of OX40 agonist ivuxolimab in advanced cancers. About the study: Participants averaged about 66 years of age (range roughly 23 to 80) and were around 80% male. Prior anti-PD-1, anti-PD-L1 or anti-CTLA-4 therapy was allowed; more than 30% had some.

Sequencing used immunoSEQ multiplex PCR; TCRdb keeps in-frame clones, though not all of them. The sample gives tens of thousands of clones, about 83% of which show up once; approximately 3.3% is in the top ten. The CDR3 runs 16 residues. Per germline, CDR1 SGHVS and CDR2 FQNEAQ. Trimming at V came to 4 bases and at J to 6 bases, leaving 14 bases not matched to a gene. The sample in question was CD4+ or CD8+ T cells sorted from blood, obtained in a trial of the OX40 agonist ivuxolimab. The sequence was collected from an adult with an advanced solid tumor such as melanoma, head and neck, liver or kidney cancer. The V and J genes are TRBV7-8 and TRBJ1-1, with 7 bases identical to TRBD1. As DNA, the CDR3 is TGTGCCAGCAGCTCCCTACAGGGGCGGGGAAACGCTGAAGCTTTCTTT. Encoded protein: CASSSLQGRGNAEAFF.